The 26 T cell receptor beta chains listed next were all sequenced from one sample in a study of cytomegalovirus exposure and HLA in healthy donors (dated by TCRdb to about 2017). Library generation was performed with the immunoSEQ multiplex PCR assay. For the multiplex PCR, a mixture combining 60 forward primers for TCR Vbeta segments and 13 reverse primers for TCR Jbeta segments was used. The table comes from immuneACCESS by way of TCRdb, which keeps in-frame sequences with V and J called. Part of the clones is missing from these tables; in studies checked, under half for an unresolved V gene and the rest for unknown reasons. The sample table shows roughly 100,000 clones, and 76% are seen once. Clones ranked in the top ten supply about 5% of the sample. The sample consisted of PBMCs. Source of these receptors: a woman in her late teens or twenties in good health and CMV-seropositive.

This sequence joins TRBV27 and TRBJ2-3; a possible D gene is TRBD2 (5 bases). The germline gives CDR1 MNHEY, CDR2 SMNVEV (reference sequence). This CDR3 has 13 residues. The CDR3 DNA is TGTGCGTGCCCCAGGACTCACACAGATACGCAGTATTTT. This translates into CACPRTHTDTQYF.

The rearrangement joins TRBV25-1 to TRBJ1-3, with D unclear. Germline CDR1 and CDR2: MGHDK and SYGVNS. The CDR3 length is 13 residues. V lost 5 bases and J 0 bases, leaving 5 bases between the germline ends. The CDR3 loop reads CASSQASGNTIYF. In DNA, the CDR3 is TGTGCCAGCAGTCAGGCCTCTGGAAACACCATATATTTT.

The chain recombines TRBV9 with TRBJ2-1; 9 bases are shared with TRBD1. The CDR3 loop spans 16 amino acids. CDR1 and CDR2 from the germline V gene are SGDLS and YYNGEE. Germline trimming cut 0 bases from V and 6 bases from J; bases unmatched to any gene: 7. The CDR3 loop reads CASSVEGTGRGNEQFF. The CDR3 nucleotides read TGTGCCAGCAGCGTAGAGGGGACAGGGCGCGGCAATGAGCAGTTCTTC.

Points on this clone: The junction does not match germline at one end; this may be a read error. The chain is built from TRBV30 and TRBJ1-2; D remains ambiguous. The germline V gene has CDR1 GTSNPN and CDR2 SVGIG (reference sequence). The CDR3 is made up of 13 amino acids. The CDR3 reads CARSEMRNYGYTF. Written as DNA, the CDR3 is TGTGCCCGGAGTGAAATGCGGAATTATGGCTACACCTTC.

The V and J genes are TRBV6-5 and TRBJ1-2, with TRBD1 matching 7 bases. The CDR3 is 14 amino acids. V was clipped by 7 bases and J by 1 base; unmatched bases: 6. Looked up from germline, CDR1 is MNHEY and CDR2 is SVGAGI. The CDR3 reads CASIPSGGNYGYTF. The CDR3, as DNA: TGTGCCAGCATCCCCTCAGGGGGTAACTATGGCTACACCTTC.

This sequence joins TRBV6-1 and TRBJ1-5, with a tentative D call TRBD1 (5 bases). The CDR3 runs 14 residues. V was shortened by 4 bases and J by 5 bases, with 12 bases between the two germline ends. Germline CDR1 MNHNS, CDR2 SASEGT. CDR3 protein: CASSGQGSYQPQHF. In DNA, the CDR3 is TGTGCCAGCAGTGGGCAGGGATCTTATCAGCCCCAGCATTTT.

The V and J genes are TRBV30 and TRBJ2-2, with D tentatively TRBD2 (5 bases). From germline, CDR1 is GTSNPN and CDR2 SVGIG (reference sequence). This CDR3 contains 12 residues. The V end was cut by 1 base, the J end by 13 bases, with 13 bases between. The CDR3 protein is CAWSAPPGRLFF. CDR3 nucleotides: TGTGCCTGGAGTGCCCCCCCGGGGAGGCTGTTTTTT.

The V call is TRBV29-1, the J call TRBJ2-1, with D perhaps matching TRBD1 (6 bases). Trimming pared 6 bases from V and 6 bases from J, leaving 18 bases between. Per germline, CDR1 SQVTM and CDR2 ANQGSEA. CDR3 size: 14 residues. CDR3 residues: CSVSPETGSNEQFF. The CDR3 nucleotides are TGCAGCGTATCCCCAGAGACAGGAAGCAATGAGCAGTTCTTC.

The J gene is TRBJ2-7, the V gene TRBV28, with D unresolved. Germline CDR1 and CDR2: MDHEN and SYDVKM. The CDR3 extends over 12 amino acids. Trimming took off 2 bases at V and 7 bases at J, with 9 bases between the two ends. The CDR3 DNA follows: TGTGCCAGCAGTTTACGGTTGAGGGAGCAGTACTTC. Its protein product is CASSLRLREQYF. Full variable domain (missing parts from reference TRBV28 and TRBJ2-7): DVKVTQSSRYLVKRTGEKVFLECVQDMDHENMFWYRQDPGLGLRLIYFSYDVKMKEKGDIPEGYSVSREKKERFSLILESASTNQTSMYLCASSLRLREQYFGPGTRLTVT.

The genes are TRBV6-5 and TRBJ2-7; maybe TRBD1 (7 bases). The germline gives CDR1 MNHEY, CDR2 SVGAGI. This CDR3 has 13 residues. V lost 5 bases, J lost 1 base, and 9 bases lay in between. CDR3 protein: CASSAGQSYEQYF. The DNA for the CDR3 is TGTGCCAGCAGTGCGGGACAGTCCTACGAGCAGTACTTC.

The gene calls are TRBV7-6 and TRBJ2-2; maybe TRBD1 (5 bases). CDR1 is SGHVS, CDR2 FNYEAQ, per germline. Trimming shortened V by 1 base and J by 7 bases, and 7 bases separated the two germline ends. The CDR3 runs to 13 residues. The DNA for the CDR3 is TGTGCCAGCAGCTTAGTAGGGGACGGGGAGCTGTTTTTT. Encoded protein: CASSLVGDGELFF.

The chain carries TRBV27 and TRBJ2-7, with unresolved D. The CDR3 length is 10 residues. The V gene's germline CDR1 is MNHEY and CDR2 SMNVEV (reference sequence). The ends were cut back, 7 bases at V and 4 bases at J, with 5 bases in the middle. The CDR3 DNA follows: TGTGCCAGCACCTTATACGAGCAGTACTTC. Protein product: CASTLYEQYF.

This chain uses TRBV19 with TRBJ1-5, with 7 bases that match TRBD1. Trimming cost V 7 bases and J 0 bases; bases outside gene matches: 3. The CDR3 consists of 14 residues. The germline gives CDR1 LNHDA, CDR2 SQIVND (reference sequence). The CDR3 spells CASTGQDSNQPQHF. CDR3 DNA: TGTGCCAGTACCGGACAGGATAGCAATCAGCCCCAGCATTTT. Based on the CDR3 plus reference TRBV19 and TRBJ1-5, the full variable domain is DGGITQSPKYLFRKEGQNVTLSCEQNLNHDAMYWYRQDPGQGLRLIYYSQIVNDFQKGDIAEGYSVSREKKESFPLTVTSAQKNPTAFYLCASTGQDSNQPQHFGDGTRLSIL.

The gene calls are TRBV6-1 and TRBJ1-2, with D unclear. This CDR3 comprises 17 residues. The germline CDR1 and CDR2 sequences are MNHNS and SASEGT. V was pared by 2 bases and J by 2 bases, with 18 bases between. The CDR3 loop is CASSESVWRGQNYGYTF. In DNA, the CDR3 is TGTGCCAGCAGTGAATCGGTTTGGCGTGGGCAGAACTATGGCTACACCTTC.

The chain is built from TRBV9 and TRBJ2-3; 11 bases agree with TRBD2. The CDR3 spans 17 residues. CDR1 and CDR2 from the germline V gene are SGDLS and YYNGEE. V was clipped by 0 bases and J by 5 bases; unmatched bases: 8. CDR3 coding DNA: TGTGCCAGCAGCGTAGAGAGTAGCGGGAGGGCCTTAGATACGCAGTATTTT. Protein product: CASSVESSGRALDTQYF.

The V gene is TRBV5-6, the J gene TRBJ2-7, with D maybe TRBD2 (5 bases). The germline V and J ends were trimmed by 0 bases and 4 bases, with 8 bases remaining between them. This CDR3 region has 13 residues. Germline V gene sequence: CDR1 SGHDT, CDR2 YYEEEE. DNA for the CDR3: TGTGCCAGCAGCTTGGCGGGATTGTACGAGCAGTACTTC. This encodes CASSLAGLYEQYF.

This rearrangement joins TRBV30 to TRBJ2-7; D is possibly TRBD2 (6 bases). This CDR3 is 13 amino acids long. Germline V gene lookup returns CDR1 GTSNPN and CDR2 SVGIG (reference sequence). Trimming cost V 5 bases and J 3 bases, with 14 bases left between them. In nucleotides, the CDR3 is TGTGCCTGGGGGCGGGGAGCGGACTACGAGCAGTACTTC. Amino acids: CAWGRGADYEQYF.

The chain is built from TRBV19 and TRBJ2-3; 8 bases fit TRBD2. Germline CDR1 and CDR2: LNHDA and SQIVND (reference sequence). Unmatched junction bases numbered 4, after V lost 6 bases and J lost 2 bases. The CDR3 runs 14 residues. Here the CDR3 DNA reads TGTGCCAGTAGAACTAGCGGAGACACAGATACGCAGTATTTT. This translates into CASRTSGDTDTQYF.

This clone has only a few counts. The chain is built from TRBV28 and TRBJ2-3, with D unclear. CDR3 length: 13 residues. Trimming stripped 4 bases from V and 5 bases from J, with 10 bases between. Germline CDR1 is MDHEN and CDR2 is SYDVKM. The CDR3, as DNA: TGTGCCAGCAGTTCCTCACAGTTAGATACGCAGTATTTT. Protein sequence: CASSSSQLDTQYF.

This clone appeared a few times. The gene calls are TRBV5-4 and TRBJ2-1; 7 bases agree with TRBD1. V lost 7 bases, J lost 6 bases, and 10 bases stayed unmatched. The CDR3 is 14 residues long. Germline CDR1 and CDR2: SGHNT and YYREEE (reference sequence). CDR3 loop: CASLGQDKPNEQFF. For the CDR3, the DNA is TGTGCCAGCCTCGGACAGGATAAACCCAATGAGCAGTTCTTC.

The chain has TRBV6-5 and TRBJ1-1; 8 bases match TRBD1. From germline, CDR1 is MNHEY and CDR2 SVGAGI. Trimming removed 4 bases from V and 5 bases from J; junction bases left unmatched: 9. This CDR3 comprises 15 residues. The CDR3 DNA sequence: TGTGCCAGCAGTTCCCCAACAGGGGGGAGAACTGAAGCTTTCTTT. Translation gives CASSSPTGGRTEAFF.

By proportion, this clone is large. The V gene is TRBV6-1, the J gene TRBJ2-2; D remains ambiguous. V lost 1 base, J lost 4 bases, and 10 bases lay in between. CDR1 and CDR2 (germline): MNHNS, SASEGT. The CDR3 extends over 15 amino acids. CDR3 loop: CASSEGIEVTGELFF. In DNA form, the CDR3 reads TGTGCCAGCAGTGAAGGGATCGAGGTCACCGGGGAGCTGTTTTTT.

V is TRBV18 and J is TRBJ2-7, with a weak D call TRBD1 (6 bases). The germline V and J ends were trimmed by 3 bases and 1 base, with 7 bases remaining between them. CDR3 length: 13 residues. Germline CDR1 and CDR2: KGHSH and LQKENI. This CDR3 is CASSPGTSYEQYF. The DNA for the CDR3 is TGTGCCAGCTCACCGGGGACATCCTACGAGCAGTACTTC.

The rearrangement links TRBV11-3 to TRBJ1-2; D possibly corresponds to TRBD1 (6 bases). Germline loops: CDR1 SGHNT, CDR2 YENEEA. The CDR3 runs 12 residues. The germline V and J ends were trimmed by 5 bases and 6 bases, with 10 bases remaining between them. The CDR3 here is CASSQGGDGYTF. Written as DNA, the CDR3 is TGTGCCAGCAGCCAAGGGGGGGATGGCTACACCTTC.

V is TRBV5-1 and J is TRBJ2-7, with TRBD1 identical over 10 bases. Germline trimming cut 4 bases from V and 2 bases from J; bases unmatched to any gene: 3. The CDR3 length is 14 residues. Germline V CDR1 and CDR2: SGHRS, YFSETQ. DNA of the CDR3: TGCGCCAGCAGCACAGGGACAGGGGCCTACGAGCAGTACTTC. It specifies CASSTGTGAYEQYF.

The chain carries TRBV28 and TRBJ1-5, with a weak D call TRBD1 (5 bases). CDR3 length: 15 residues. Germline V CDR1 and CDR2: MDHEN, SYDVKM. With 6 bases removed from V and 0 bases from J, the gap between germline ends came to 12 bases. Written as DNA, the CDR3 is TGTGCCAGCAGGACGGACATAAATAGCAATCAGCCCCAGCATTTT. Its protein is CASRTDINSNQPQHF.